This T cell receptor beta chain was profiled in a study of radiotherapy plus CTLA-4 blockade in lung cancer. Broader study findings: Expansion of tumor-derived TCR clones was observed in blood after radiotherapy plus ipilimumab.

TCRdb's copy holds only in-frame clones and misses some; the assay was immunoSEQ multiplex PCR. The sample gives 95,000 to 150,000 clones, approximately 90% of which show up once; about 7% is in the top ten. On this clone: Its antigen is unknown.

V was trimmed by 6 bases and J by 4 bases, leaving 16 bases between them. Germline CDR1 reads SNHLY; CDR2 reads FYNNEI. CDR3 length: 15 residues. Patients in the study, people with chemo-refractory metastatic non-small-cell lung cancer, received focal radiation plus ipilimumab CTLA-4 blockade. The receptor was isolated from a human donor with non-small cell lung cancer that progressed on radiotherapy plus ipilimumab. The chain has TRBV2 and TRBJ1-5; D not resolved. Sequences were derived from peripheral blood, sampled from a patient treated with radiotherapy plus ipilimumab. The CDR3 bases are TGTGCCAGCAGCCATCCGGTGGGGTGGAATCAGCCCCAGCATTTT. It is translated as CASSHPVGWNQPQHF.